The 11 T cell receptor beta chains below were found in one sample sequenced in a study of identifying expanded T cells in peripheral blood. Data came from immunoSEQ multiplex PCR; TCRdb stores just in-frame clones and leaves some out. The sample lists 75,000 to 95,000 clones, 85% seen once, with 4% to 5.5% in the top ten. The material sequenced was blood. The receptors come from a person aged 18-70 years in good health.

The chain couples TRBV25-1 to TRBJ2-7; 9 bases are shared with TRBD1. V lost 6 bases to trimming and J lost 5 bases; unmatched junction nucleotides: 11. The CDR3 is 15 amino acids. Germline lookup yields CDR1 MGHDK and CDR2 SYGVNS. CDR3 sequence reads: CASRTPGTGPHEQYF. Here the CDR3 DNA reads TGTGCCAGCAGGACCCCCGGGACAGGGCCCCACGAGCAGTACTTC.

This chain joins TRBV12-5 and TRBJ2-7, with TRBD1 identical over 7 bases. The trim removed 0 bases at V and 5 bases at J, leaving 7 bases unmatched. The CDR3 totals 15 residues. CDR1 and CDR2 from the germline V gene are LGHNT and FRNRAP. CDR3 amino acids: CASGLVPEQGNEQYF. CDR3 sequence (DNA): TGTGCTAGTGGTTTGGTACCGGAACAGGGGAACGAGCAGTACTTC.

The CDR3: CASSADRGLDEKLFF. The CDR3 DNA follows: TGTGCCAGCAGCGCCGACAGGGGGCTGGATGAAAAACTGTTTTTT. The chain recombines TRBV9 with TRBJ1-4; 10 nucleotides line up with TRBD1. With 3 bases clipped from V and 6 bases from J, the junction kept 5 bases outside the gene matches. The germline gives CDR1 SGDLS, CDR2 YYNGEE. The CDR3 spans 15 residues.

The rearrangement joins TRBV13 to TRBJ1-1; unclear D gene. The V gene's germline CDR1 is PRHDT and CDR2 FYEKMQ (reference sequence). The CDR3 runs 15 residues. V dropped 4 bases and J dropped 5 bases, with 17 bases sitting between them. CDR3 nucleotide sequence: TGTGCCAGCAGCTCCGGGGTGTTAGATCCGACTGAAGCTTTCTTT. Amino acids: CASSSGVLDPTEAFF.

J is TRBJ1-2 and V is TRBV27; D perhaps matches TRBD1 (5 bases). Trimming pared 4 bases from V and 2 bases from J, leaving 14 bases between. There are 15 residues in the CDR3. Germline CDR1 and CDR2: MNHEY and SMNVEV (reference sequence). CDR3 region: CASSSAFWGNYGYTF. In DNA form, the CDR3 reads TGTGCCAGCAGTTCGGCTTTTTGGGGGAACTATGGCTACACCTTC.

The V gene is TRBV18, the J gene TRBJ1-5; D ambiguous. Germline-derived CDR1 and CDR2 are KGHSH and LQKENI. The CDR3 is made up of 16 amino acids. V was cut by 6 bases and J by 1 base, with 16 bases left in between. The CDR3 DNA reads as TGTGCCAGCTCGCCTGTACTATTAGGGAGCAATCAGCCCCAGCATTTT. Encoded protein: CASSPVLLGSNQPQHF.

The genes are TRBV7-9 and TRBJ1-3, with 7 bases aligning to TRBD1. The V segment lost 4 bases and the J segment 4 bases; nucleotides outside the gene matches: 13. The CDR3 consists of 17 residues. Germline V gene data show CDR1 as SEHNR and CDR2 as FQNEAQ (reference sequence). CDR3 loop: CASSSTPKQGRGNTIYF. CDR3 nucleotide sequence: TGTGCCAGCAGCTCAACTCCCAAACAGGGGAGAGGAAACACCATATATTTT.

This chain uses TRBV6-5 with TRBJ2-7; 11 nucleotides agree with TRBD1. This CDR3 has 15 amino acids. The ends lost 4 bases at V and 4 bases at J; junction bases unmatched: 6. CDR1 and CDR2 (germline): MNHEY, SVGAGI. CDR3 sequence: CASSSRTGGMYEQYF. CDR3 in DNA: TGTGCCAGCAGTTCCAGGACAGGGGGCATGTACGAGCAGTACTTC.

This sequence joins TRBV2 and TRBJ1-1; D uncertain. The V gene lost 1 base and the J gene lost 1 base, with 7 bases spanning the gap. The CDR3 is made up of 14 amino acids. Looked up from germline, CDR1 is SNHLY and CDR2 is FYNNEI. CDR3 sequence (DNA): TGTGCCAGCAGTGAAGGTTTTAGGAACACTGAAGCTTTCTTT. This sequence encodes CASSEGFRNTEAFF.

The chain has TRBV19 and TRBJ1-2; D gene unclear. CDR1 is LNHDA, CDR2 SQIVND, per germline (reference sequence). Trimming removed 2 bases at V and 6 bases at J, with 19 bases between. The CDR3 totals 16 residues. CDR3: CASSINIKGRVDGYTF. DNA for the CDR3: TGTGCCAGTAGTATAAATATTAAAGGGCGCGTTGATGGCTACACCTTC.

The chain is built from TRBV4-3 and TRBJ2-7, with D unclear. The CDR3 covers 16 residues. The V gene's germline CDR1 is LGHNA and CDR2 YSLEER. V was pared by 0 bases and J by 5 bases, with 17 bases between. The CDR3, as DNA: TGCGCCAGCAGCCAAGATCTATCCGTCCAAGGGAACGAGCAGTACTTC. Amino acid sequence: CASSQDLSVQGNEQYF.